The present T cell receptor beta chain was sequenced within a study of blood T cell repertoires in COVID-19. Study overall: Acute-phase and convalescent COVID-19 samples originated in the United States, Italy and Spain.

Assay: immunoSEQ multiplex PCR; the TCRdb copy retains only in-frame clones and omits some. This table has about 260,000 clones, approximately 88% appearing once. The sequence came from a woman aged 70-85 years with COVID-19, enrolled during active disease. The sequencing input was peripheral blood.

CDR3 protein: CASSQTGGQETQYF. The CDR3 region has the DNA TGCGCCAGCAGCCAAACAGGGGGCCAAGAGACCCAGTACTTC. The gene calls are TRBV10-2 and TRBJ2-5, with TRBD1 identical over 8 bases. The CDR3 sequence is 14 residues long. Trimming took 6 bases from V and 1 from J; bases not matched to a gene: 4. Germline CDR1 and CDR2: WSHSY and SAAADI.